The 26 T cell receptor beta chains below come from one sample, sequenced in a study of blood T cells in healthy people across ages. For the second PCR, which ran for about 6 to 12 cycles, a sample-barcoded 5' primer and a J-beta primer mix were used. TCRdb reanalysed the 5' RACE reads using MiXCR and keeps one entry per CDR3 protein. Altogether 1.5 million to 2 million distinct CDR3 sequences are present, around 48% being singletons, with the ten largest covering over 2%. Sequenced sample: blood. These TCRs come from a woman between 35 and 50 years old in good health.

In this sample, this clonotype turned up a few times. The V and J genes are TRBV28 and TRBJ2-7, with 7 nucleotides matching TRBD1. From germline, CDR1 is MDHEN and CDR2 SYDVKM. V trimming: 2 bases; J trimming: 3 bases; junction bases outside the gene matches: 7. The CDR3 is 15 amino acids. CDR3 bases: TGTGCCAGCAGTTTACCACAGGGGCGGCTCTACGAGCAGTACTTC. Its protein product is CASSLPQGRLYEQYF.

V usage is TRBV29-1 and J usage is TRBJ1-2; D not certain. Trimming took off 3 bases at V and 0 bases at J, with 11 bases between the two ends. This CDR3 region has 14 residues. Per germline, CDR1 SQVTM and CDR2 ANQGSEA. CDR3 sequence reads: CSVDEDRPNYGYTF. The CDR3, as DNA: TGCAGCGTTGATGAGGACCGACCTAACTATGGCTACACCTTC.

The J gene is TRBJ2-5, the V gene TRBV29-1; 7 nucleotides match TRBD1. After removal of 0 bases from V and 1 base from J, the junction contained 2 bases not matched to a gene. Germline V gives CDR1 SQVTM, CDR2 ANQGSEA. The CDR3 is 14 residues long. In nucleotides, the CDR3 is TGCAGCGTTGAAGAAGGGGGCGGCCAAGAGACCCAGTACTTC. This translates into CSVEEGGGQETQYF.

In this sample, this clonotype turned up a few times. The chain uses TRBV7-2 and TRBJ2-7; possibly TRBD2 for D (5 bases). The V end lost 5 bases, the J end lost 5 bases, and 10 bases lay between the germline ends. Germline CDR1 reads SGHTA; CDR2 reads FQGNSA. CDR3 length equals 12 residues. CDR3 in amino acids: CASSPGVDEQYF. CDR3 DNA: TGTGCCAGCAGCCCCGGGGTTGACGAGCAGTACTTC.

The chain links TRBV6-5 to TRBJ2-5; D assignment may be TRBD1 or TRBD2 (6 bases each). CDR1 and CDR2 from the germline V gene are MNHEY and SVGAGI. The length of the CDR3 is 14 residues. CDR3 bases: TGTGCTAGCGGTCTCAGGGGCTCGGGGGAGACCCAGTACTTC. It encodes CASGLRGSGETQYF.

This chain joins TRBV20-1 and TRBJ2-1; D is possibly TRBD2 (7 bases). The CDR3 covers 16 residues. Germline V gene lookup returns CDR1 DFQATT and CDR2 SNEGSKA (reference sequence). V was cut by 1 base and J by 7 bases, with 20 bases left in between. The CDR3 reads CSARALVTGGGNEQFF. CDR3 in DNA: TGCAGTGCTAGAGCCCTGGTGACGGGGGGCGGGAATGAGCAGTTCTTC.

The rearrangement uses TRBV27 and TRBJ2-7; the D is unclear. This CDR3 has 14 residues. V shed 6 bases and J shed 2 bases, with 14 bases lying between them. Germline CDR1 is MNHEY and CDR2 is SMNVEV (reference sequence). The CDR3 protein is CASSPGSPAYEQYF. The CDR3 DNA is TGTGCCAGCAGCCCCGGGTCCCCGGCCTACGAGCAGTACTTC.

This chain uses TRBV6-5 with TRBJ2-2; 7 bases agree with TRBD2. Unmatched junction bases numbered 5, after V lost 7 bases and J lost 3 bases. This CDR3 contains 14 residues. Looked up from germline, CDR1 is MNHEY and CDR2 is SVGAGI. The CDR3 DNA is TGTGCCAGCACCTCGGCGGGGGACACCGGGGAGCTGTTTTTT. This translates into CASTSAGDTGELFF.

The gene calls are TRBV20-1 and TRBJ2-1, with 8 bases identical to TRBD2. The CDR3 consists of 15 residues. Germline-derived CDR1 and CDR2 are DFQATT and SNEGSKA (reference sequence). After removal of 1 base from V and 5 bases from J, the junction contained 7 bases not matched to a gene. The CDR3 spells CSARGDGGGNNEQFF. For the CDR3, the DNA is TGCAGTGCTAGAGGTGACGGCGGGGGGAACAATGAGCAGTTCTTC.

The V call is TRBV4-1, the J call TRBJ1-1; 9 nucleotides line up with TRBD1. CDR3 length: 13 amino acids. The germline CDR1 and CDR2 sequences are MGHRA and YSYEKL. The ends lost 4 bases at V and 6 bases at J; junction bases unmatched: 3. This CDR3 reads CASSPQGASEAFF. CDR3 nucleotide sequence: TGCGCCAGCAGCCCACAGGGGGCCTCTGAAGCTTTCTTT.

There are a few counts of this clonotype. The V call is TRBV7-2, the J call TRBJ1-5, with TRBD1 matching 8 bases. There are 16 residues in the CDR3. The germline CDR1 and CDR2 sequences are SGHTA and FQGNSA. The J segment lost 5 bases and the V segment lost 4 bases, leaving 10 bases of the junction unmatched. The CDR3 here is CASSYRTGPRDQPQHF. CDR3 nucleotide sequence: TGTGCCAGCAGCTATAGGACAGGGCCTAGAGATCAGCCCCAGCATTTT.

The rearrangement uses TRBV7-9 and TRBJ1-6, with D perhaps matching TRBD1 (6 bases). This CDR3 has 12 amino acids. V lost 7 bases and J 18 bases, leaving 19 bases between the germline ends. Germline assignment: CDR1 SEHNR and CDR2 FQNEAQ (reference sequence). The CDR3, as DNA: TGTGCCAGCACCACCGGTACAGGGAAATACCACTTT. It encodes CASTTGTGKYHF.

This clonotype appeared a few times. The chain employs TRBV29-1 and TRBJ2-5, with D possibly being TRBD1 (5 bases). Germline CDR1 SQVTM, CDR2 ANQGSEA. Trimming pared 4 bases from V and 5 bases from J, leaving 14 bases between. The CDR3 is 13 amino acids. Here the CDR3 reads CSVVGPRGETQYF. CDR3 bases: TGCAGCGTTGTAGGGCCTAGGGGCGAGACCCAGTACTTC.

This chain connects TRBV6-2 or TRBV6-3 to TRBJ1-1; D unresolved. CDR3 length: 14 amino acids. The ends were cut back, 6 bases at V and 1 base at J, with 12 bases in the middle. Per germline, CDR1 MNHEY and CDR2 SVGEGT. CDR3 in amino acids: CASRPSTANTEAFF. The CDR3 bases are TGTGCCAGCAGGCCAAGTACAGCGAACACTGAAGCTTTCTTT.

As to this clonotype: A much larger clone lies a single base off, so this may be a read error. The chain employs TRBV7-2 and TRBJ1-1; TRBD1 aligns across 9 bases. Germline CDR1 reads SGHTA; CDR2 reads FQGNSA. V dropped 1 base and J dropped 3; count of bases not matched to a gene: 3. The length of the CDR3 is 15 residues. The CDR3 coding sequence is TGTGCCAGCAGCTTAGTGGGGACAGGGTACACTGAAGCTTTCTTT. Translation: CASSLVGTGYTEAFF.

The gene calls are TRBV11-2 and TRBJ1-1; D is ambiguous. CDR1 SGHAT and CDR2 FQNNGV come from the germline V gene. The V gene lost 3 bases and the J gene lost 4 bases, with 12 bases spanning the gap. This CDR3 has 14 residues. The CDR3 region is CASSFDSRSTEAFF. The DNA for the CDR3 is TGTGCCAGCAGCTTCGATTCCAGGAGCACTGAAGCTTTCTTT.

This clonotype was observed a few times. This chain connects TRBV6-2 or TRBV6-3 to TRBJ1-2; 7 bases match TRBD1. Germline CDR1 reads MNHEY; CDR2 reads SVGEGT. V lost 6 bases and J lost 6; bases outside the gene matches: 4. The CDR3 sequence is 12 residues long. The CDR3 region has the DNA TGTGCCAGCAGCCAGACAGGGCATGGCTACACCTTC. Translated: CASSQTGHGYTF.

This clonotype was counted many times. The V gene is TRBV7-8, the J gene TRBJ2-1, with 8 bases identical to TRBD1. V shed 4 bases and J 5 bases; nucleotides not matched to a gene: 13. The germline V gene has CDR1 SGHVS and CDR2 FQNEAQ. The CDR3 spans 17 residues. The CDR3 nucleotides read TGTGCCAGCAGCTGGAGACCGCAGGGGGCACAGGACAATGAGCAGTTCTTC. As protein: CASSWRPQGAQDNEQFF.

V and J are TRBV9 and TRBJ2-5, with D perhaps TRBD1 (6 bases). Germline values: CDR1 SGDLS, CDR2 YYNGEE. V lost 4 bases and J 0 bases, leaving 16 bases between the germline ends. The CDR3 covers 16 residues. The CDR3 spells CASSPPTQGNQETQYF. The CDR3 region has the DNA TGTGCCAGCAGCCCACCCACACAGGGTAACCAAGAGACCCAGTACTTC.

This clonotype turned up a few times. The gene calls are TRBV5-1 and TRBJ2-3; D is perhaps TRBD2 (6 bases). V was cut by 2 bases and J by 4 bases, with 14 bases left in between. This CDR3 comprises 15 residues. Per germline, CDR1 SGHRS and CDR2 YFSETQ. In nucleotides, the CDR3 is TGCGCCAGCAGCTTTGTGACAGCGGGCCCAGATACGCAGTATTTT. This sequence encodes CASSFVTAGPDTQYF.

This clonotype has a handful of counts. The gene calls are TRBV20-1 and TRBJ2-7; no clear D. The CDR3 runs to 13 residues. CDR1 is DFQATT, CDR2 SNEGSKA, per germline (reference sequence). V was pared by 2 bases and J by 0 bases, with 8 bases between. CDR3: CSARSQSSYEQYF. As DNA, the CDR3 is TGCAGTGCTAGATCCCAGAGCTCCTACGAGCAGTACTTC.

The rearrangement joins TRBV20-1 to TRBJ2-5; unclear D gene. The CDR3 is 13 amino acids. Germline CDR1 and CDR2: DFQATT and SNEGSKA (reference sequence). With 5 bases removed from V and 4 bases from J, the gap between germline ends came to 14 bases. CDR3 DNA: TGCAGTGCTTCCGGGCCTAAGGCAGAGACCCAGTACTTC. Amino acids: CSASGPKAETQYF.

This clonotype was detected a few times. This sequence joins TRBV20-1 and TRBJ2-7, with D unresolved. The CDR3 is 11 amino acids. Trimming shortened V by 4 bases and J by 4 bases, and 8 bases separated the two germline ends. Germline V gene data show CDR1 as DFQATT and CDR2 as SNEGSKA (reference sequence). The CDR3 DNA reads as TGCAGTGCTAAAGACAAATACGAGCAGTACTTC. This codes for CSAKDKYEQYF.

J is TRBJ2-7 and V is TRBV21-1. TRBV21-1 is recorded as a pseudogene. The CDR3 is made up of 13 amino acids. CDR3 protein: CATCTTGPYEQYF. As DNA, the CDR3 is TGTGCCACCTGCACAACAGGCCCCTACGAGCAGTACTTC.

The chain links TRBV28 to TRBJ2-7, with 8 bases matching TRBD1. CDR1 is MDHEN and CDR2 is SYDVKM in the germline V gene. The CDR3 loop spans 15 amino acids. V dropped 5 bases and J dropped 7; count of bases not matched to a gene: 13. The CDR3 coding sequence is TGTGCCAGCAGTCCCGAGGACAGGGTAACAGGGGAGCAGTACTTC. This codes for CASSPEDRVTGEQYF. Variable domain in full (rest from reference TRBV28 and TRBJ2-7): DVKVTQSSRYLVKRTGEKVFLECVQDMDHENMFWYRQDPGLGLRLIYFSYDVKMKEKGDIPEGYSVSREKKERFSLILESASTNQTSMYLCASSPEDRVTGEQYFGPGTRLTVT.

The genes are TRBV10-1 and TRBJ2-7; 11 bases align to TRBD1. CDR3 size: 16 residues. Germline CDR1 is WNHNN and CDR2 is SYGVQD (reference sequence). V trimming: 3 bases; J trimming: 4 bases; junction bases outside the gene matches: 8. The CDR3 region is CASSDGQGATGYEQYF. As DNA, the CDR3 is TGCGCCAGCAGTGACGGACAGGGGGCGACGGGATACGAGCAGTACTTC.